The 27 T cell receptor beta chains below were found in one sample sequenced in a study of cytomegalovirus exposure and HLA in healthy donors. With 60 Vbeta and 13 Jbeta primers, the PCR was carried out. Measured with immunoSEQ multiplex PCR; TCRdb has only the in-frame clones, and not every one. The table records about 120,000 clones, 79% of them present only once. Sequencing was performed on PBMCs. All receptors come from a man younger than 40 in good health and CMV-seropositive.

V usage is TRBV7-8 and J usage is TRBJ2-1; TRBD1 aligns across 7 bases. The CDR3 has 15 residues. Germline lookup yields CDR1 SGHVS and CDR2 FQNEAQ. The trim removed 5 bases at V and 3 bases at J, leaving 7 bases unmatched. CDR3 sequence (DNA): TGTGCCAGCAGCCGAGCGCGACAGGGCTACAATGAGCAGTTCTTC. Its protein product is CASSRARQGYNEQFF.

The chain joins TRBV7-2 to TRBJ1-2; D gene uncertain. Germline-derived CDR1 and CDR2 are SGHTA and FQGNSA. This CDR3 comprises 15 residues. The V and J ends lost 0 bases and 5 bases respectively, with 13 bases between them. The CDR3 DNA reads TGTGCCAGCAGCTTAGCGCTAGGCAGTTCGTATGGCTACACCTTC. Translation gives CASSLALGSSYGYTF.

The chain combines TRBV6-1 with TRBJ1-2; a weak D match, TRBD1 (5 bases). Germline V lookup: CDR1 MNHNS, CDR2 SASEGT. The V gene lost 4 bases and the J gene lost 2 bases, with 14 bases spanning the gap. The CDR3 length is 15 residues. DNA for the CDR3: TGTGCCAGCAGTGCCTCCTTCGGGGGGAACTATGGCTACACCTTC. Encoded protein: CASSASFGGNYGYTF.

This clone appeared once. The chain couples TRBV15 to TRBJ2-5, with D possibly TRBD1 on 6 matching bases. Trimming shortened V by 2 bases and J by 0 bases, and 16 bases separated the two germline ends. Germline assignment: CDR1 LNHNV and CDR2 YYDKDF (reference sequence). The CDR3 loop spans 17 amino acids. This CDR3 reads CATSRLWDKMYQETQYF. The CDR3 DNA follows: TGTGCCACCAGCAGACTGTGGGACAAAATGTACCAAGAGACCCAGTACTTC.

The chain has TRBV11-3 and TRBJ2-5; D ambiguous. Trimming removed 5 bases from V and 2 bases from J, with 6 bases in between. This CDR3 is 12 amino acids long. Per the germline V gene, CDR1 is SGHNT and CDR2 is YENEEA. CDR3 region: CASSPLQETQYF. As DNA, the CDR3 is TGTGCCAGCAGCCCCCTGCAAGAGACCCAGTACTTC.

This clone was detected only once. The CDR3 region has the DNA TGTGCCAGCAGCGACAGGGGTAAGAAGCAGTTCTTC. Protein: CASSDRGKKQFF. The rearrangement links TRBV2 to TRBJ2-1, with TRBD1 matching 8 bases. CDR3 length: 12 amino acids. The junction had 6 bases not matched to a gene; V was cut back by 6 bases and J by 11 bases. Germline V gives CDR1 SNHLY, CDR2 FYNNEI.

The CDR3 region has the DNA TGTGCCAGCAGCTTAATCGGACAGGGGGCGCACGGAAACACCATATATTTT. It yields the protein CASSLIGQGAHGNTIYF. The chain uses TRBV7-9 and TRBJ1-3; the match to TRBD1 covers 11 bases. Germline V gene data show CDR1 as SEHNR and CDR2 as FQNEAQ (reference sequence). J gave up 4 bases and V 2 bases, and 7 bases lay outside the gene matches. The CDR3 contains 17 residues.

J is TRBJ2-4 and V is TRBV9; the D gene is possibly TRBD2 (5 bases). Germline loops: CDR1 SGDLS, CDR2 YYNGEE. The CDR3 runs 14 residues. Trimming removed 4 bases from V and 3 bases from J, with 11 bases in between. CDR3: CASSPIGGKNIQYF. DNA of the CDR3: TGTGCCAGCAGCCCTATCGGAGGCAAAAACATTCAGTACTTC.

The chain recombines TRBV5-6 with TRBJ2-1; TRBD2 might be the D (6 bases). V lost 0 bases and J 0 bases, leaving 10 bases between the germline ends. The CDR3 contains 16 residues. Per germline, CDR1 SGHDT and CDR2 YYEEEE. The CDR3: CASSLVGGSSYNEQFF. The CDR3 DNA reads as TGTGCCAGCAGCTTGGTTGGGGGGAGCTCCTACAATGAGCAGTTCTTC.

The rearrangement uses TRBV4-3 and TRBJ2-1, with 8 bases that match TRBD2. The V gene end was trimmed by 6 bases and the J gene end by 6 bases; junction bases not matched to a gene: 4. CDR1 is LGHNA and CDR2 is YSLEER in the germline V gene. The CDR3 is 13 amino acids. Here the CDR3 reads CASRRAGGNEQFF. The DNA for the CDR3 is TGCGCCAGCAGGCGCGCGGGAGGCAATGAGCAGTTCTTC.

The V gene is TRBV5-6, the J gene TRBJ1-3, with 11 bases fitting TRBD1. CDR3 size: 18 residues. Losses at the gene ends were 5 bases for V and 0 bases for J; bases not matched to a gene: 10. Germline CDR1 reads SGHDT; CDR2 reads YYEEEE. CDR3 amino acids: CASSYRDRGYSSGNTIYF. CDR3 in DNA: TGTGCCAGCAGTTACCGGGACAGGGGGTACAGCTCTGGAAACACCATATATTTT.

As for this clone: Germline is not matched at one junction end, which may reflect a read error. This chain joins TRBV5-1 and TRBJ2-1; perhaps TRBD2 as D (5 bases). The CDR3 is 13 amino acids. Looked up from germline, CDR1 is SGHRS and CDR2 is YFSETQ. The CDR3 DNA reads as TGCGTCAGCAAGCCGGGAACCGGCGATGAGCAGTTCTTC. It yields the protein CVSKPGTGDEQFF.

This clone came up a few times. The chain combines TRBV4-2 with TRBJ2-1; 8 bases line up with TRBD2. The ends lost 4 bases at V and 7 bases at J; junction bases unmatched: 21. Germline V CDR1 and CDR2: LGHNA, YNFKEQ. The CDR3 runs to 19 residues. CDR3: CASSLVLREGPALWNEQFF. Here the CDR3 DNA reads TGTGCCAGCAGCCTCGTATTACGGGAGGGCCCCGCATTGTGGAATGAGCAGTTCTTC.

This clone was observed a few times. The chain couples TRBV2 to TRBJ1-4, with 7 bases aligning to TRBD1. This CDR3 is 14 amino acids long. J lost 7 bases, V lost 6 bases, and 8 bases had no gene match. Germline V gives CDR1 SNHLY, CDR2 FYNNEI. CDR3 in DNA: TGTGCCAGCAGCGATGACAGGGTCTTTGAAAAACTGTTTTTT. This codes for CASSDDRVFEKLFF.

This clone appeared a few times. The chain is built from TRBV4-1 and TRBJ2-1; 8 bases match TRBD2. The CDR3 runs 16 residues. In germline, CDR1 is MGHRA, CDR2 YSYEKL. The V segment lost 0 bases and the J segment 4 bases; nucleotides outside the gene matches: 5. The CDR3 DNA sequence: TGCGCCAGCAGCCAAGATCGCACTAGCGGATACAATGAGCAGTTCTTC. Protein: CASSQDRTSGYNEQFF.

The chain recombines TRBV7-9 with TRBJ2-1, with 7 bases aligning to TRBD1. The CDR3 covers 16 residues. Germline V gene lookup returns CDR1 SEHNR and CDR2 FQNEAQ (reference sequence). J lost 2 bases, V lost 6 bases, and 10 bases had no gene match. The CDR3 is CASRDPGTAPYNEQFF. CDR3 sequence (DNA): TGTGCCAGCAGGGACCCCGGGACAGCCCCCTACAATGAGCAGTTCTTC.

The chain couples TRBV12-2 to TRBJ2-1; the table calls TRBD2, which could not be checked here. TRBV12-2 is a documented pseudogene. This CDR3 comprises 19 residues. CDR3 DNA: TGTGCAAGTCGCCTTCCGACTAGCGGGAGGGTTCACTCCTACAATGAGCAGTTCTTC. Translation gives CASRLPTSGRVHSYNEQFF.

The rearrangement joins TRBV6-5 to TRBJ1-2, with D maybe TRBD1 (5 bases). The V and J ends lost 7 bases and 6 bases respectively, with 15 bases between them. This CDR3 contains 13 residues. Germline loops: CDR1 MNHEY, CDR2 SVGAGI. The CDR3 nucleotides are TGTGCCAGCACCCCGACTCAGGGCGATGGCTACACCTTC. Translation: CASTPTQGDGYTF.

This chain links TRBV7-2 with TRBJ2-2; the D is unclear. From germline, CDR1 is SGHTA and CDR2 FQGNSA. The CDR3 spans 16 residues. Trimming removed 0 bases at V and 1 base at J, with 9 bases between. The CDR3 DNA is TGTGCCAGCAGCTTAGCTATACTAATGAACACCGGGGAGCTGTTTTTT. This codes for CASSLAILMNTGELFF.

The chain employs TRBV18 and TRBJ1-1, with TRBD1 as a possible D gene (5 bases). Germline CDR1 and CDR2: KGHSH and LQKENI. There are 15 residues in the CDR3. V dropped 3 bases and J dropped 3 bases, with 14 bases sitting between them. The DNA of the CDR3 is TGTGCCAGCTCACCGCACGGGGGAGGGGACACTGAAGCTTTCTTT. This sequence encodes CASSPHGGGDTEAFF.

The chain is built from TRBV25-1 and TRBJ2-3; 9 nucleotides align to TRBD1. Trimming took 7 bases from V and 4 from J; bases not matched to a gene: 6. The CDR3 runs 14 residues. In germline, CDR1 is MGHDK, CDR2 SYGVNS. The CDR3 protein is CASTPGTGSDTQYF. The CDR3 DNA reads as TGTGCCAGCACCCCCGGGACAGGGTCAGATACGCAGTATTTT.

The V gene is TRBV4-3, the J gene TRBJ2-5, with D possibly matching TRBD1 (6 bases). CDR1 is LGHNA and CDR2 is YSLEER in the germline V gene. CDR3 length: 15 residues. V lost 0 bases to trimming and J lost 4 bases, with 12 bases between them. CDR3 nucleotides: TGCGCCAGCAGCCAAGACATCCTGACAGGAGAGACCCAGTACTTC. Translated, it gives CASSQDILTGETQYF.

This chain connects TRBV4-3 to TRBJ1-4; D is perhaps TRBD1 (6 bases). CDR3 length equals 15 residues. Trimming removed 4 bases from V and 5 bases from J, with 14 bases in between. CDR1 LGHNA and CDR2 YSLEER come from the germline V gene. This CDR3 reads CASSLIGDTNEKLFF. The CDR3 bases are TGCGCCAGCAGCCTCATAGGGGACACGAATGAAAAACTGTTTTTT.

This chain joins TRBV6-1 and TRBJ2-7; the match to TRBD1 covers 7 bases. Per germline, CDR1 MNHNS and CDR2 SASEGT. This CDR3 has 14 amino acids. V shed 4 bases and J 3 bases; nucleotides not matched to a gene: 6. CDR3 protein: CASSAGQAYYEQYF. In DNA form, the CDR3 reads TGTGCCAGCAGTGCCGGACAGGCCTACTACGAGCAGTACTTC.

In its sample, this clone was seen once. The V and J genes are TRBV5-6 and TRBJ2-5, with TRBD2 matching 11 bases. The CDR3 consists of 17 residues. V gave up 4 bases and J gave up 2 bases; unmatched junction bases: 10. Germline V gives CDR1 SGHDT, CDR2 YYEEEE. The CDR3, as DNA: TGTGCCAGCAGCACTATTACTAGCGGGAGCGAGCAAGAGACCCAGTACTTC. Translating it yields CASSTITSGSEQETQYF.

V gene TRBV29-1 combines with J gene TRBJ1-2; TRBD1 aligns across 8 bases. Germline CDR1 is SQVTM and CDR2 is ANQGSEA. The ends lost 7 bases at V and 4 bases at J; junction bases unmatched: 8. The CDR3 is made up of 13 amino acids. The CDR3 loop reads CSGTGGRSYGYTF. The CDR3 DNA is TGCAGCGGAACAGGGGGACGGTCCTATGGCTACACCTTC.

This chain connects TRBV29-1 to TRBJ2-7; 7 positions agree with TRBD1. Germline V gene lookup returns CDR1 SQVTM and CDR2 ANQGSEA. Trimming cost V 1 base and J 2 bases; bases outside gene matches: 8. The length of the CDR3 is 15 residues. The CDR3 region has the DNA TGCAGCGTTGAAGTCGCCCGGGACAGAGCCTACGAGCAGTACTTC. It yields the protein CSVEVARDRAYEQYF.